This TCR beta chain was sequenced during a study of blood T cell repertoires in COVID-19. Germline loops: CDR1 SNHLY, CDR2 FYNNEI. The V segment lost 6 bases and the J segment 2 bases; nucleotides outside the gene matches: 1. This CDR3 spans 12 amino acids. Original data processing: Amplified reference gene primers provided the basis for estimating nucleated cell counts. Assay used: immunoSEQ multiplex PCR; TCRdb lists only in-frame clones, some missing. The DNA gave D and trimming, while V, J and clone size come from that table. The sample lists hundreds of thousands of clones, 80% to 90% occurring once.

The sequencing sample was made of peripheral blood. This TCR was recovered from an elderly woman with acute or convalescent COVID-19. The J gene is TRBJ2-7, the V gene TRBV2, with 7 bases that match TRBD1. CDR3 sequence (DNA): TGTGCCAGCAGCCAGGGGGCCTACGAGCAGTACTTC. Translated, it gives CASSQGAYEQYF. Drawing the rest from reference TRBV2 and TRBJ2-7, the complete variable domain is EPEVTQTPSHQVTQMGQEVILRCVPISNHLYFYWYRQILGQKVEFLVSFYNNEISEKSEIFDDQFSVERPDGSNFTLKIRSTKLEDSAMYFCASSQGAYEQYFGPGTRLTVT.